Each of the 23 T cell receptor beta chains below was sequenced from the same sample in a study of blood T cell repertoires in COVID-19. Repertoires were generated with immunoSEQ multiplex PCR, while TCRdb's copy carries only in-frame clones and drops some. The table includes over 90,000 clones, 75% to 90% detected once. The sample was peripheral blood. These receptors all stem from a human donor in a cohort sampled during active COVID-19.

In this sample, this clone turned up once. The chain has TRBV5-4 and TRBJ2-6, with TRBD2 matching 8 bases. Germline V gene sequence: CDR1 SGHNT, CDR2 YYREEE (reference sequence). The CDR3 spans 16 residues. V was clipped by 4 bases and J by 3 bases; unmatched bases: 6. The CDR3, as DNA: TGTGCCAGCAGCCCGGGGGGGCTGCTTGGGGCCAACGTCCTGACTTTC. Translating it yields CASSPGGLLGANVLTF.

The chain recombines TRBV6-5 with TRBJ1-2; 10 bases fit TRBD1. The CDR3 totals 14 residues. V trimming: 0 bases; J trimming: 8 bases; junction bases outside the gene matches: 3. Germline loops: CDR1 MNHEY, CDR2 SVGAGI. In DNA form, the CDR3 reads TGTGCCAGCAGTTACTCGGGACAGGGGCTCGGCTACACCTTC. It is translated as CASSYSGQGLGYTF.

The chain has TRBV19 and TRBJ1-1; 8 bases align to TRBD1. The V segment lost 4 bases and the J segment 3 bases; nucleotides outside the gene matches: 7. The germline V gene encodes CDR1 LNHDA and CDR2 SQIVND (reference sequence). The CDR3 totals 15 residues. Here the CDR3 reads CASSNPGGAHTEAFF. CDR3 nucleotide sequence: TGTGCCAGTAGTAACCCAGGGGGCGCCCACACTGAAGCTTTCTTT.

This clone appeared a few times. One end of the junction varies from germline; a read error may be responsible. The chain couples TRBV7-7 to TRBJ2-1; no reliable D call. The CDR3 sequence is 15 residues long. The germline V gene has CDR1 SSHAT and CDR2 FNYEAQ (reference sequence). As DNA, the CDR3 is TGTGCTAGCAGCTTAGGGTCAGGATGGGACAATGAGCAGTTCTTC. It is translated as CASSLGSGWDNEQFF. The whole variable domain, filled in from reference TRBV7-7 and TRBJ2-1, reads GAGVSQSPRYKVTKRGQDVTLRCDPISSHATLYWYQQALGQGPEFLTYFNYEAQPDKSGLPSDRFSAERPEGSISTLTIQRTEQRDSAMYRCASSLGSGWDNEQFFGPGTRLTVL.

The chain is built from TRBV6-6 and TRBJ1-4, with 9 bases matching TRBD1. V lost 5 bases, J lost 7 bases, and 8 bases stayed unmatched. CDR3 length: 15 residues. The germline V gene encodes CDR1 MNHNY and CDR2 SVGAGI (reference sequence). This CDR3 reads CASSPAGGQGEKLFF. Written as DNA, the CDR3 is TGTGCCAGCAGTCCCGCCGGGGGACAGGGTGAAAAACTGTTTTTT.

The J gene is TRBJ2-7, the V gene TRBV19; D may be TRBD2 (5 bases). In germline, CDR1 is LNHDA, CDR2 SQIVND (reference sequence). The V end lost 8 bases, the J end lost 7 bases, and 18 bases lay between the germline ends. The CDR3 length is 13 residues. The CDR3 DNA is TGTGCCAGTTCGCGAGCGGAGCGTGGAGAGCAGTACTTC. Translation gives CASSRAERGEQYF.

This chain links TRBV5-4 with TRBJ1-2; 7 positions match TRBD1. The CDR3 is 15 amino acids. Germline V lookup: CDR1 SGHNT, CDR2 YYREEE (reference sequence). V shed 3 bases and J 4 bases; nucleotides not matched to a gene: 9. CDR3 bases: TGTGCCAGCAGCTCCGGGACAGACCTTCTCTATGGCTACACCTTC. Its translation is CASSSGTDLLYGYTF.

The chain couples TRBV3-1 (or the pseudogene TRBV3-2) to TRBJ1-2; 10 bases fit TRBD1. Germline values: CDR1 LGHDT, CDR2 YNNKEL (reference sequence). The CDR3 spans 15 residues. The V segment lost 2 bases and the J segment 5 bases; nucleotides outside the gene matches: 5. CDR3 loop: CASSQQGQGLYGYTF. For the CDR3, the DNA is TGTGCCAGCAGCCAACAGGGACAGGGGTTGTATGGCTACACCTTC.

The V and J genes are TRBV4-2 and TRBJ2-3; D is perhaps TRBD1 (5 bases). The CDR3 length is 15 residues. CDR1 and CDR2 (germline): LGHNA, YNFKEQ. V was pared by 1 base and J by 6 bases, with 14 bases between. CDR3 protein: CASSQGSQGLDTQYF. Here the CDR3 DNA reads TGTGCCAGCAGCCAAGGTTCCCAGGGTTTGGATACGCAGTATTTT.

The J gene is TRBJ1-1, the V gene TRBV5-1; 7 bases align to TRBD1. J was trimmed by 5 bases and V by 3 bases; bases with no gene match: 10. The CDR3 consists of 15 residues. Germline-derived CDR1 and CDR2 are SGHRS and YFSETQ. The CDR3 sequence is CASSSNRGGGTEAFF. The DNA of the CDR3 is TGCGCCAGCAGCTCTAACAGGGGAGGAGGGACTGAAGCTTTCTTT. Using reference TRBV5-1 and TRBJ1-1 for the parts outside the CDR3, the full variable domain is KAGVTQTPRYLIKTRGQQVTLSCSPISGHRSVSWYQQTPGQGLQFLFEYFSETQRNKGNFPGRFSGRQFSNSRSEMNVSTLELGDSALYLCASSSNRGGGTEAFFGQGTRLTVV.

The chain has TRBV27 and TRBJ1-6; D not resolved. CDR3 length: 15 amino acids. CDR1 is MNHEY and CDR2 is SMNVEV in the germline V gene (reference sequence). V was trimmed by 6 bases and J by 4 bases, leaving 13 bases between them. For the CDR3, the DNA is TGTGCCAGCAGCACGGGAGTAGGGTATAATTCACCCCTCCACTTT. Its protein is CASSTGVGYNSPLHF.

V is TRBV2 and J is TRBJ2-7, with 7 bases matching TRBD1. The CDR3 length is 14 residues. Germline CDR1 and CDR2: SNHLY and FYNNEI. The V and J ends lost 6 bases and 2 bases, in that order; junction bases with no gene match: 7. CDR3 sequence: CASSGDSQAYEQYF. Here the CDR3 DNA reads TGTGCCAGCAGCGGGGACAGCCAGGCCTACGAGCAGTACTTC. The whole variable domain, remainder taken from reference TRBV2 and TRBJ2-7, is EPEVTQTPSHQVTQMGQEVILRCVPISNHLYFYWYRQILGQKVEFLVSFYNNEISEKSEIFDDQFSVERPDGSNFTLKIRSTKLEDSAMYFCASSGDSQAYEQYFGPGTRLTVT.

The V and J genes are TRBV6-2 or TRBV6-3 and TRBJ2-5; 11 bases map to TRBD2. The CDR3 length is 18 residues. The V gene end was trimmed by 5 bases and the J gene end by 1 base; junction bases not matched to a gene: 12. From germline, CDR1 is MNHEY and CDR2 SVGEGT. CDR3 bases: TGTGCCAGCAGTCCCTTAGCGGGGGGGACGCCCACCCAAGAGACCCAGTACTTC. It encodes CASSPLAGGTPTQETQYF.

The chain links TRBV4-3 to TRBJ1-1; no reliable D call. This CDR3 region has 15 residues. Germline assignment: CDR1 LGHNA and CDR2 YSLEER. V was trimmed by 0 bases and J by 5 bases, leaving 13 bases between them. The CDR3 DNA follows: TGCGCCAGCAGCCAAGAAAGGCAGGTAAGAACTGAAGCTTTCTTT. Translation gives CASSQERQVRTEAFF.

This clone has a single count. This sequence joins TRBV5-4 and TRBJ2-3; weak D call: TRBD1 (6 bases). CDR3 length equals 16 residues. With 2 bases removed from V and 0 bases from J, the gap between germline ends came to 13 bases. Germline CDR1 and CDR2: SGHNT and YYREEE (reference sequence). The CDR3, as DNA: TGTGCCAGCAGCTTAGGGCGAGACAGGAGCACAGATACGCAGTATTTT. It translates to CASSLGRDRSTDTQYF.

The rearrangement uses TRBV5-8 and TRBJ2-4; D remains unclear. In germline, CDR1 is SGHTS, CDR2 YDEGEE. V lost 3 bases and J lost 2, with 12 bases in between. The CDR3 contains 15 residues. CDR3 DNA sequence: TGTGCCAGCAGCTCTGGTAGCCCCTCCAAAAACATTCAGTACTTC. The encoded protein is CASSSGSPSKNIQYF.

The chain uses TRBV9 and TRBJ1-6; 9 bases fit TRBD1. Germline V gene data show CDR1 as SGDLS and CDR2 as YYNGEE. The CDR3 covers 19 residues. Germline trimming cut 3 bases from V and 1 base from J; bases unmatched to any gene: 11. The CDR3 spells CASSGDGGQGVSYNSPLHF. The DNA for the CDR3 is TGTGCCAGCAGCGGAGATGGGGGACAGGGAGTATCCTATAATTCACCCCTCCACTTT.

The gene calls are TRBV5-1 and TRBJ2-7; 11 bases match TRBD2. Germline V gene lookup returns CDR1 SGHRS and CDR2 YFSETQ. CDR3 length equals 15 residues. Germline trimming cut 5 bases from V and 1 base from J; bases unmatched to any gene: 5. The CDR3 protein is CASSVRTSGSYEQYF. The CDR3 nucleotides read TGCGCCAGCAGTGTGAGGACTAGCGGGTCCTACGAGCAGTACTTC. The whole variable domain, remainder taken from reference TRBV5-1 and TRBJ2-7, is KAGVTQTPRYLIKTRGQQVTLSCSPISGHRSVSWYQQTPGQGLQFLFEYFSETQRNKGNFPGRFSGRQFSNSRSEMNVSTLELGDSALYLCASSVRTSGSYEQYFGPGTRLTVT.

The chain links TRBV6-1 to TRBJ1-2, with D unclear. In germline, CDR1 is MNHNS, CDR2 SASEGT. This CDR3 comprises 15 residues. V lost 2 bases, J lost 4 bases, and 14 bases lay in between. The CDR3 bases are TGTGCCAGCAGTGAACGACGGGTGGCTATCTATGGCTACACCTTC. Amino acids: CASSERRVAIYGYTF.

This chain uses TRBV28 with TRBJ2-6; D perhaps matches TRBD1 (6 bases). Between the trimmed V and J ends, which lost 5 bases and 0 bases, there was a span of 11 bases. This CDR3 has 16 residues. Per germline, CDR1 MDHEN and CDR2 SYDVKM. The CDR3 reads CASSGGQLSGANVLTF. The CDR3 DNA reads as TGTGCCAGCAGTGGAGGACAGCTCTCTGGGGCCAACGTCCTGACTTTC.

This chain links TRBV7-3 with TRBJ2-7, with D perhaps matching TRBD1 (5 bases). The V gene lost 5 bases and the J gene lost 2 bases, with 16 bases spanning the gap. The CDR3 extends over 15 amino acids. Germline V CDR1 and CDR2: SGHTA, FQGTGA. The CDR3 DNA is TGTGCCAGCAGCCAAGGGGCAGTAGCAGCCTACGAGCAGTACTTC. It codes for CASSQGAVAAYEQYF.

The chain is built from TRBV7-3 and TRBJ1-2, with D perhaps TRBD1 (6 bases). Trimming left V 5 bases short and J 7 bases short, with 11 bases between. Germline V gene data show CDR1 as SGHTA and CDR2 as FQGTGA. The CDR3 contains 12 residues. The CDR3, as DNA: TGTGCCAGCAGCCGTACAGGGTTTGGCTACACCTTC. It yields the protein CASSRTGFGYTF.

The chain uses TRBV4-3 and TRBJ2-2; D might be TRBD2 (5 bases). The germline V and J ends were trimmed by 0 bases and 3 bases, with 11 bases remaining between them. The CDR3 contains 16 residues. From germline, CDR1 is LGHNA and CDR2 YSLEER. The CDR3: CASSQEAAVDTGELFF. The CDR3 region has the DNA TGCGCCAGCAGCCAAGAAGCGGCGGTGGACACCGGGGAGCTGTTTTTT.